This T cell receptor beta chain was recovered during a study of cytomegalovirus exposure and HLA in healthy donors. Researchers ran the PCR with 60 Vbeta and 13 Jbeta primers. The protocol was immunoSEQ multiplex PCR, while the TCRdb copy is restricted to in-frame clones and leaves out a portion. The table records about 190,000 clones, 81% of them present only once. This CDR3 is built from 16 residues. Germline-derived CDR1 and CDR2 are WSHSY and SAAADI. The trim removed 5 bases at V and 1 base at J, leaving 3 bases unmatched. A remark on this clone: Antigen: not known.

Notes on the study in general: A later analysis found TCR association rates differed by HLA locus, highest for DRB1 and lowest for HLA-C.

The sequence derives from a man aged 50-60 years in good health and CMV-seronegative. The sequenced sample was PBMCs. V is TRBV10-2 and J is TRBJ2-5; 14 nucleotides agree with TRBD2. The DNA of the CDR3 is TGCGCCAGCAGTAGGACTAGCGGGGGGAGCCAAGAGACCCAGTACTTC. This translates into CASSRTSGGSQETQYF.